The 9 T cell receptor beta chains below come from one sample, sequenced in a study of identifying expanded T cells in peripheral blood. The assay was immunoSEQ multiplex PCR, and TCRdb's table has in-frame clones only and misses some. The table records 100,000 or so clones, roughly 88% of them present only once. The sample consisted of blood. These receptors originate from a person aged 18 to 75 in good health.

The chain employs TRBV7-2 and TRBJ2-1; 11 nucleotides align to TRBD2. The V segment lost 4 bases and the J segment 2 bases; nucleotides outside the gene matches: 7. This CDR3 comprises 17 residues. Germline V gene data show CDR1 as SGHTA and CDR2 as FQGNSA. The CDR3: CASSSPSGLAAYNEQFF. CDR3 nucleotides: TGTGCCAGCAGCTCCCCGTCGGGACTAGCGGCCTACAATGAGCAGTTCTTC.

The rearrangement joins TRBV28 to TRBJ2-6, with 7 bases aligning to TRBD1. Looked up from germline, CDR1 is MDHEN and CDR2 is SYDVKM. This CDR3 region has 15 residues. J was trimmed by 2 bases and V by 7 bases; bases with no gene match: 5. The CDR3 region is CASNTQGAGANVLTF. The CDR3 DNA is TGTGCCAGCAACACGCAGGGGGCTGGGGCCAACGTCCTGACTTTC. Full variable domain (outside the CDR3, taken from reference TRBV28 and TRBJ2-6): DVKVTQSSRYLVKRTGEKVFLECVQDMDHENMFWYRQDPGLGLRLIYFSYDVKMKEKGDIPEGYSVSREKKERFSLILESASTNQTSMYLCASNTQGAGANVLTFGAGSRLTVL.

This sequence joins TRBV30 and TRBJ2-5; TRBD1 aligns across 7 bases. The CDR3 spans 13 residues. The junction had 4 bases not matched to a gene; V was cut back by 5 bases and J by 1 base. Germline CDR1 and CDR2: GTSNPN and SVGIG (reference sequence). Here the CDR3 DNA reads TGTGCCTGGGAGGGGGCTACCCAAGAGACCCAGTACTTC. It specifies CAWEGATQETQYF.

The V and J genes are TRBV6-5 and TRBJ1-4, with 7 positions matching TRBD1. The CDR3 contains 14 residues. Trimming took 5 bases from V and 7 from J; bases not matched to a gene: 7. CDR1 is MNHEY, CDR2 SVGAGI, per germline. The CDR3 reads CASSPIRTGEKLFF. The CDR3 DNA reads TGTGCCAGCAGTCCAATTCGGACAGGTGAAAAACTGTTTTTT.

With respect to this clone: An end of the junction differs from the germline gene, which may be a read error. The chain combines TRBV5-6 with TRBJ2-5; D perhaps matches TRBD2 (6 bases). The CDR3 extends over 12 amino acids. Germline V CDR1 and CDR2: SGHDT, YYEEEE. The CDR3 DNA is TGTGCCAGCACCTTGGAGGGGACGACCCAGTACTTC. Translating it yields CASTLEGTTQYF. Together with reference TRBV5-6 and TRBJ2-5, the CDR3 gives the full variable domain: DAGVTQSPTHLIKTRGQQVTLRCSPKSGHDTVSWYQQALGQGPQFIFQYYEEEERQRGNFPDRFSGHQFPNYSSELNVNALLLGDSALYLCASTLEGTTQYFGPGTRLLVL.

The V gene is TRBV5-1, the J gene TRBJ2-2; D may be TRBD1 or TRBD2 (5 bases each). V was trimmed by 5 bases and J by 3 bases, leaving 8 bases between them. CDR3 length: 13 amino acids. The germline V gene has CDR1 SGHRS and CDR2 YFSETQ. The CDR3 region is CASRWGYTGELFF. As DNA, the CDR3 is TGCGCCAGCAGGTGGGGGTACACCGGGGAGCTGTTTTTT.

CDR3 sequence: CARGGRRVDEKLFF. CDR3 in DNA: TGTGCCCGGGGGGGGCGAAGGGTGGACGAAAAACTGTTTTTT. V gene TRBV6-5 combines with J gene TRBJ1-4; TRBD1 might be the D (6 bases). V lost 11 bases and J 8 bases, leaving 21 bases between the germline ends. This CDR3 spans 14 amino acids. Germline CDR1 and CDR2: MNHEY and SVGAGI.

The chain employs TRBV28 and TRBJ1-5, with 11 bases identical to TRBD1. This CDR3 spans 15 amino acids. Looked up from germline, CDR1 is MDHEN and CDR2 is SYDVKM. Trimming took 8 bases from V and 7 from J; bases not matched to a gene: 10. The CDR3 DNA follows: TGTGCCAGCTTGACTTGGACAGGGGGCAGCCAGCCCCAGCATTTT. Its protein product is CASLTWTGGSQPQHF.

The sample holds one count of this clone. The chain links TRBV5-1 to TRBJ2-7, with 8 bases that match TRBD1. V lost 2 bases and J lost 2; bases outside the gene matches: 3. Germline V gene lookup returns CDR1 SGHRS and CDR2 YFSETQ. This CDR3 region has 14 residues. CDR3 sequence (DNA): TGCGCCAGCAGCTTACAGGGGGGACCCTACGAGCAGTACTTC. Protein sequence: CASSLQGGPYEQYF.